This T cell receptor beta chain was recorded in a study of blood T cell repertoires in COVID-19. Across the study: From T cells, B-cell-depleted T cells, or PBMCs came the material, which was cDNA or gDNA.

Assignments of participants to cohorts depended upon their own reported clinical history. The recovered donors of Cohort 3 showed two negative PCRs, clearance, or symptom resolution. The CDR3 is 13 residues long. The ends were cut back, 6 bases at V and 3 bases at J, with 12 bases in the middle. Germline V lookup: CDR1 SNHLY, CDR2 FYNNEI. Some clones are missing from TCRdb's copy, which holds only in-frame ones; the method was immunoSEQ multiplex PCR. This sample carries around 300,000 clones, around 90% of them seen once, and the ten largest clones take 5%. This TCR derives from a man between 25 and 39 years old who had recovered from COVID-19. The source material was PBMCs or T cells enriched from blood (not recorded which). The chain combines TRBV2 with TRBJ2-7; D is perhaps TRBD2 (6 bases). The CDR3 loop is CASRRDSLYEQYF. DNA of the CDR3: TGTGCCAGCAGGAGGGACTCTCTCTACGAGCAGTACTTC. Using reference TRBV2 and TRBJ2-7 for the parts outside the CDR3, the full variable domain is EPEVTQTPSHQVTQMGQEVILRCVPISNHLYFYWYRQILGQKVEFLVSFYNNEISEKSEIFDDQFSVERPDGSNFTLKIRSTKLEDSAMYFCASRRDSLYEQYFGPGTRLTVT.